These 24 T cell receptor beta chains share one sample of origin, sequenced in a study of T-cell memory formation after mild COVID-19. In TCRdb, the 5' RACE reads were re-called with MiXCR into one record per CDR3 protein. The sample yields roughly 510,000 distinct CDR3 sequences, roughly a sixth seen once. Sequencing was performed on PBMCs or a T cell subset sorted from them (not recorded which). The receptors come from an adult woman who had mild COVID-19 (a few samples of this study predate the infection). Cell type and time point are not known.

This clonotype has only a few counts. The V and J genes are TRBV27 and TRBJ1-2, with D uncertain. Trimming stripped 6 bases from V and 2 bases from J, with 4 bases between. CDR3 length equals 11 residues. CDR1 and CDR2 from the germline V gene are MNHEY and SMNVEV (reference sequence). CDR3 nucleotides: TGTGCCAGCAGGACGAACTATGGCTACACCTTC. Translation: CASRTNYGYTF.

This clonotype has just a few counts. The chain employs TRBV4-1 and TRBJ2-5; perhaps TRBD2 as D (5 bases). Germline loops: CDR1 MGHRA, CDR2 YSYEKL. CDR3 length: 16 amino acids. V lost 1 base and J 4 bases, leaving 16 bases between the germline ends. This CDR3 is CASSQGQAGGRETQYF. The CDR3 DNA reads TGCGCCAGCAGCCAAGGTCAGGCGGGTGGTAGAGAGACCCAGTACTTC.

This clonotype showed up just a few times. This chain links TRBV6-5 with TRBJ1-1; a possible D gene is TRBD1 (5 bases). Germline assignment: CDR1 MNHEY and CDR2 SVGAGI. The CDR3 covers 16 residues. V was trimmed by 3 bases and J by 3 bases, leaving 17 bases between them. In DNA form, the CDR3 reads TGTGCCAGCAGTTATGGGGACGTCGGGGTAGACACTGAAGCTTTCTTT. It specifies CASSYGDVGVDTEAFF.

This clonotype was seen many times. The gene calls are TRBV7-2 and TRBJ2-5, with 8 bases lining up with TRBD1. CDR1 is SGHTA and CDR2 is FQGNSA in the germline V gene. Trimming took 5 bases from V and 6 from J; bases not matched to a gene: 11. This CDR3 is built from 15 residues. Here the CDR3 reads CASSTHRQGAKTQYF. CDR3 in DNA: TGTGCCAGCAGCACCCACCGGCAGGGGGCGAAGACCCAGTACTTC.

The rearrangement links TRBV3-1 to TRBJ2-5; TRBD2 agrees at 9 bases. The ends lost 1 base at V and 0 bases at J; junction bases unmatched: 6. The CDR3 runs to 17 residues. Germline CDR1 and CDR2: LGHDT and YNNKEL (reference sequence). For the CDR3, the DNA is TGTGCCAGCAGCCAAGTTGGCGCGGGAGGGTACCAAGAGACCCAGTACTTC. Its protein product is CASSQVGAGGYQETQYF.

In its sample, this clonotype was seen a few times. The chain couples TRBV12-3 or TRBV12-4 to TRBJ2-6; D is possibly TRBD1 (6 bases). The germline V and J ends were trimmed by 4 bases and 2 bases, with 15 bases remaining between them. The CDR3 sequence is 17 residues long. The DNA of the CDR3 is TGTGCCAGCAGTTCCCGGGACATCGCCACTGGGGCCAACGTCCTGACTTTC. It translates to CASSSRDIATGANVLTF.

The V and J genes are TRBV11-2 and TRBJ2-7; D not certain. The CDR3 has 14 amino acids. Germline V lookup: CDR1 SGHAT, CDR2 FQNNGV. V lost 7 bases and J 0 bases, leaving 13 bases between the germline ends. Written as DNA, the CDR3 is TGTGCCAGCACACCCCCCGGTCACTCCTACGAGCAGTACTTC. This codes for CASTPPGHSYEQYF.

The chain is built from TRBV18 and TRBJ2-7; TRBD2 might be the D (5 bases). V was shortened by 3 bases and J by 0 bases, with 9 bases between the two germline ends. The CDR3 is 14 amino acids. The V gene's germline CDR1 is KGHSH and CDR2 LQKENI. CDR3 nucleotides: TGTGCCAGCTCACCCTACCGGGACTCCTACGAGCAGTACTTC. This gives the protein CASSPYRDSYEQYF.

This clonotype was detected a few times. V usage is TRBV12-3 or TRBV12-4 and J usage is TRBJ2-7; TRBD2 matches 10 bases. The CDR3 sequence is 14 residues long. J lost 4 bases, V lost 7 bases, and 7 bases had no gene match. The CDR3 DNA reads as TGTGCCAGCAATGAAGCGGGGGGGATGTACGAGCAGTACTTC. Its protein is CASNEAGGMYEQYF.

This clonotype was seen only a few times. The chain combines TRBV15 with TRBJ1-5, with D perhaps matching TRBD1 (5 bases). Between the trimmed V and J ends, which lost 4 bases and 4 bases, there was a span of 11 bases. CDR3 length: 14 amino acids. Germline V gene lookup returns CDR1 LNHNV and CDR2 YYDKDF (reference sequence). As DNA, the CDR3 is TGTGCCACCAGCAAACGGGACTTAAATCAGCCCCAGCATTTT. This gives the protein CATSKRDLNQPQHF.

The gene calls are TRBV12-3 or TRBV12-4 and TRBJ2-2; TRBD2 might be the D (6 bases). The CDR3 has 15 amino acids. The V end was cut by 2 bases, the J end by 1 base, with 8 bases between. In DNA form, the CDR3 reads TGTGCCAGCAGTTTACGGCGGGAGAACACCGGGGAGCTGTTTTTT. It yields the protein CASSLRRENTGELFF.

The J gene is TRBJ2-3, the V gene TRBV29-1, with unresolved D. V dropped 6 bases and J dropped 1 base, with 8 bases sitting between them. The CDR3 spans 12 residues. Germline assignment: CDR1 SQVTM and CDR2 ANQGSEA. The CDR3 nucleotides read TGCAGCGTACTCCGGGGCACAGATACGCAGTATTTT. It codes for CSVLRGTDTQYF.

The rearrangement links TRBV6-4 to TRBJ1-2, with D possibly being TRBD1 (6 bases). This CDR3 is built from 14 residues. Germline-derived CDR1 and CDR2 are MRHNA and SNTAGT. Trimming stripped 2 bases from V and 10 bases from J, with 17 bases between. The CDR3 loop reads CASSDVWGAGDYTF. The CDR3 DNA reads TGTGCCAGCAGTGACGTGTGGGGGGCAGGGGACTACACCTTC.

The CDR3, as DNA: TGTGCCAGCTCACTAGGTTCCCTCAGGGGGGGCAATCAGCCCCAGCATTTT. It yields the protein CASSLGSLRGGNQPQHF. The chain has TRBV18 and TRBJ1-5; 7 bases match TRBD1. CDR1 and CDR2 from the germline V gene are KGHSH and LQKENI. Unmatched junction bases numbered 11, after V lost 4 bases and J lost 2 bases. The CDR3 extends over 17 amino acids.

The CDR3 protein is CATSESDRGYQETQYF. CDR3 sequence (DNA): TGTGCCACCAGTGAGTCGGACAGGGGGTACCAAGAGACCCAGTACTTC. The V gene is TRBV24-1, the J gene TRBJ2-5, with 10 positions matching TRBD1. Germline trimming cut 4 bases from V and 0 bases from J; bases unmatched to any gene: 4. The CDR3 has 16 amino acids. The germline CDR1 and CDR2 sequences are KGHDR and SFDVKD.

This sequence joins TRBV29-1 and TRBJ2-7, with 9 bases that match TRBD1. The CDR3 totals 13 residues. Trimming took 6 bases from V and 2 from J; bases not matched to a gene: 5. Germline V gene sequence: CDR1 SQVTM, CDR2 ANQGSEA. CDR3 sequence: CSVPGQGPYEQYF. In DNA, the CDR3 is TGCAGCGTCCCGGGACAGGGTCCCTACGAGCAGTACTTC.

This clonotype was counted only a few times. A junction end diverges from the germline sequence, so it may reflect a read error. V usage is TRBV20-1 and J usage is TRBJ1-2; D is unresolved. Germline V gene data show CDR1 as DFQATT and CDR2 as SNEGSKA (reference sequence). This CDR3 has 12 amino acids. The CDR3 nucleotides read TGCAGTGCGAGAGGTCACTCCGGTGGCTACACCTTC. Protein: CSARGHSGGYTF.

The sample holds a few counts of this clonotype. This rearrangement joins TRBV24-1 to TRBJ1-2, with 11 bases lining up with TRBD1. Germline CDR1 KGHDR, CDR2 SFDVKD. The CDR3 length is 15 residues. The J segment lost 6 bases and the V segment lost 3 bases, leaving 5 bases of the junction unmatched. CDR3 DNA: TGTGCCACCAGTGATCTGGACAGGGGGCTGCATGGCTACACCTTC. It yields the protein CATSDLDRGLHGYTF.

V usage is TRBV7-6 and J usage is TRBJ2-7, with a weak D call TRBD2 (5 bases). CDR1 is SGHVS, CDR2 FNYEAQ, per germline. The CDR3 runs to 13 residues. This CDR3 is CGTVWVGYAGQYF. CDR3 DNA sequence: TGTGGGACCGTGTGGGTGGGTTATGCGGGGCAGTACTTC.

The V call is TRBV5-1, the J call TRBJ1-1; no firm D call. Germline CDR1 is SGHRS and CDR2 is YFSETQ. This CDR3 is built from 14 residues. V was pared by 0 bases and J by 1 base, with 7 bases between. This CDR3 is CASSLERRNTEAFF. Here the CDR3 DNA reads TGCGCCAGCAGCTTGGAGAGGCGGAACACTGAAGCTTTCTTT.

The chain combines TRBV20-1 with TRBJ1-2; 7 bases fit TRBD1. Germline trimming cut 6 bases from V and 4 bases from J; bases unmatched to any gene: 11. Germline V gene lookup returns CDR1 DFQATT and CDR2 SNEGSKA (reference sequence). There are 14 residues in the CDR3. The CDR3 region has the DNA TGCAGTGCAAGGACCGACAGGGTACGCTATGGCTACACCTTC. Translation gives CSARTDRVRYGYTF.

This clonotype has a handful of counts. V usage is TRBV24-1 and J usage is TRBJ2-3; tentative D call: TRBD2 (6 bases). Deletions cut 9 bases from V and 7 bases from J, with 19 bases between. Germline values: CDR1 KGHDR, CDR2 SFDVKD. The CDR3 spans 14 residues. The CDR3 DNA sequence: TGTGCCACCGAACCGGGACTCCCAGGCCATACGCAGTATTTT. Translating gives CATEPGLPGHTQYF.

This clonotype was counted ten times or more. The chain has TRBV20-1 and TRBJ2-7; a possible D gene is TRBD2 (6 bases). Germline V gene lookup returns CDR1 DFQATT and CDR2 SNEGSKA (reference sequence). Trimming took 0 bases from V and 1 from J, leaving 13 bases between them. This CDR3 has 15 residues. The CDR3 is CSARDLGGESYEQYF. The CDR3 DNA reads TGCAGTGCTAGAGATCTGGGGGGAGAATCCTACGAGCAGTACTTC.

The CDR3 loop reads CATSREQGSGYEQYF. The CDR3, as DNA: TGTGCCACCAGCAGAGAACAGGGGAGTGGGTACGAGCAGTACTTC. This sequence joins TRBV15 and TRBJ2-7; 7 bases map to TRBD1. The CDR3 spans 15 residues. V lost 0 bases to trimming and J lost 4 bases; unmatched junction nucleotides: 6. Germline V CDR1 and CDR2: LNHNV, YYDKDF (reference sequence).